This entry lists 30 T cell receptor beta chains sequenced from one sample in a study of cytomegalovirus exposure and HLA in healthy donors. This PCR relied on a set of 60 Vbeta primers and 13 Jbeta primers. Assay: immunoSEQ multiplex PCR; the TCRdb copy retains only in-frame clones and omits some. This table holds some 130,000 clones, less than 90% found once. What was sequenced was PBMCs. Source of these receptors: a man aged 35 to 55 in good health and CMV-seronegative.

V gene TRBV7-2 combines with J gene TRBJ2-1, with D tentatively TRBD2 (5 bases). Germline V CDR1 and CDR2: SGHTA, FQGNSA. CDR3 size: 14 residues. Trimming stripped 5 bases from V and 10 bases from J, with 18 bases between. CDR3 nucleotides: TGTGCCAGCAGCCAAGACCCTAGATCGGGGGAGCAGTTCTTC. It encodes CASSQDPRSGEQFF. Looking up the rest from reference TRBV7-2 and TRBJ2-1 gives the full variable domain: GAGVSQSPSNKVTEKGKDVELRCDPISGHTALYWYRQSLGQGLEFLIYFQGNSAPDKSGLPSDRFSAERTGGSVSTLTIQRTQQEDSAVYLCASSQDPRSGEQFFGPGTRLTVL.

This rearrangement joins TRBV12-2 to TRBJ2-7; the table's D call, TRBD2, has no DNA check behind it. TRBV12-2 is designated a pseudogene. This CDR3 has 17 amino acids. The CDR3 region is CASRPSSGGAWSYEQYF. CDR3 coding DNA: TGTGCAAGTCGCCCCTCTAGCGGGGGGGCCTGGTCCTACGAGCAGTACTTC.

The chain combines TRBV10-3 with TRBJ2-1; 7 bases are shared with TRBD1. The J segment lost 8 bases and the V segment lost 0 bases, leaving 13 bases of the junction unmatched. This CDR3 comprises 17 residues. From germline, CDR1 is ENHRY and CDR2 SYGVKD. The CDR3 sequence: CAISESDRFLQGYEQFF. The DNA of the CDR3 is TGTGCCATCAGTGAGTCGGATAGATTTTTACAGGGGTATGAGCAGTTCTTC.

The J gene is TRBJ2-1, the V gene TRBV9, with 8 nucleotides matching TRBD2. The CDR3 consists of 12 residues. Germline V gene data show CDR1 as SGDLS and CDR2 as YYNGEE. V lost 4 bases, J lost 7 bases, and 1 base stayed unmatched. CDR3 DNA sequence: TGTGCCAGCAGCTCTAGCGGGAATGAGCAGTTCTTC. Translated: CASSSSGNEQFF. The whole variable domain, remainder taken from reference TRBV9 and TRBJ2-1, is DSGVTQTPKHLITATGQRVTLRCSPRSGDLSVYWYQQSLDQGLQFLIQYYNGEERAKGNILERFSAQQFPDLHSELNLSSLELGDSALYFCASSSSGNEQFFGPGTRLTVL.

The V call is TRBV18, the J call TRBJ2-7; 7 bases agree with TRBD1. The J segment lost 3 bases and the V segment lost 2 bases, leaving 7 bases of the junction unmatched. The germline V gene has CDR1 KGHSH and CDR2 LQKENI. This CDR3 comprises 15 residues. CDR3 loop: CASSPTPGGGYEQYF. DNA of the CDR3: TGTGCCAGCTCACCAACTCCAGGGGGTGGCTACGAGCAGTACTTC.

The chain has TRBV5-1 and TRBJ2-5, with a possible D match to TRBD1 (6 bases). The CDR3 extends over 15 amino acids. V lost 0 bases to trimming and J lost 2 bases, with 11 bases between them. Germline assignment: CDR1 SGHRS and CDR2 YFSETQ. CDR3: CASSLGGTGQETQYF. The CDR3 DNA reads as TGCGCCAGCAGCTTGGGGGGTACAGGGCAAGAGACCCAGTACTTC.

The gene calls are TRBV4-3 and TRBJ2-7; 9 nucleotides line up with TRBD1. The CDR3 runs 13 residues. Germline CDR1 reads LGHNA; CDR2 reads YSLEER. The trim removed 4 bases at V and 3 bases at J, leaving 1 base unmatched. The CDR3 here is CASSRGQGYEQYF. As DNA, the CDR3 is TGCGCCAGCAGCCGGGGACAGGGCTACGAGCAGTACTTC.

The J gene is TRBJ1-6, the V gene TRBV5-6; D gene uncertain. Germline CDR1 is SGHDT and CDR2 is YYEEEE. The CDR3 is 14 amino acids. V gave up 0 bases and J gave up 7 bases, with 8 bases separating them. CDR3 sequence: CASSLGGRNSPLHF. Here the CDR3 DNA reads TGTGCCAGCAGCTTGGGCGGGAGGAATTCACCCCTCCACTTT.

The chain combines TRBV11-2 with TRBJ2-1, with TRBD1 identical over 12 bases. Germline CDR1 reads SGHAT; CDR2 reads FQNNGV. The trim removed 3 bases at V and 9 bases at J, leaving 3 bases unmatched. The CDR3 sequence is 14 residues long. The CDR3 is CASSFRDRGREQFF. Here the CDR3 DNA reads TGTGCCAGCAGCTTCCGGGACAGGGGGCGTGAGCAGTTCTTC.

For this clone: A read error may produce the germline difference seen at one junction end. The chain's CDR3 is CSSSMTVWGYTF. The CDR3 DNA reads as TGTTCCAGCAGCATGACAGTGTGGGGCTACACCTTC. The chain joins TRBV7-9 to TRBJ1-2; a weak D match, TRBD1 (5 bases). The CDR3 has 12 amino acids. CDR1 is SEHNR, CDR2 FQNEAQ, per germline (reference sequence).

The rearrangement links TRBV6-5 to TRBJ2-4; maybe TRBD2 (5 bases). The CDR3 is made up of 13 amino acids. CDR1 and CDR2 from the germline V gene are MNHEY and SVGAGI. V was trimmed by 4 bases and J by 5 bases, leaving 9 bases between them. CDR3: CASSFGMENIQYF. In DNA form, the CDR3 reads TGTGCCAGCAGTTTCGGGATGGAAAACATTCAGTACTTC.

The chain recombines TRBV19 with TRBJ1-1; D might be TRBD1 (5 bases). The CDR3 sequence is 17 residues long. Per the germline V gene, CDR1 is LNHDA and CDR2 is SQIVND (reference sequence). The V and J ends lost 2 bases and 1 base respectively, with 17 bases between them. DNA of the CDR3: TGTGCCAGTAGTATAATGGGACTCAGTATCGGGAACACTGAAGCTTTCTTT. It encodes CASSIMGLSIGNTEAFF.

V and J are TRBV2 and TRBJ1-2; D might be TRBD1 (5 bases). Trimming cost V 4 bases and J 8 bases, with 14 bases left between them. The CDR3 contains 13 residues. The V gene's germline CDR1 is SNHLY and CDR2 FYNNEI. The CDR3 DNA reads as TGTGCCAGCAGTGTTGTCAGCAGGGAAGGCTACACCTTC. Protein product: CASSVVSREGYTF.

The genes are TRBV15 and TRBJ1-4; no clear D. Germline V gives CDR1 LNHNV, CDR2 YYDKDF (reference sequence). The V end was cut by 4 bases, the J end by 4 bases, with 10 bases between. The CDR3 length is 14 residues. The CDR3 DNA sequence: TGTGCCACCAGCAACAGCGGCCTTAATGAAAAACTGTTTTTT. Its protein product is CATSNSGLNEKLFF.

The V gene is TRBV27, the J gene TRBJ1-2, with D possibly TRBD1 on 6 matching bases. This CDR3 is 14 amino acids long. CDR1 is MNHEY and CDR2 is SMNVEV in the germline V gene (reference sequence). Trimming shortened V by 2 bases and J by 6 bases, and 13 bases separated the two germline ends. CDR3 in amino acids: CASSLGGLGDGYTF. CDR3 DNA sequence: TGTGCCAGCAGTTTAGGGGGCTTAGGGGATGGCTACACCTTC.

This clone was recorded once. This rearrangement joins TRBV19 to TRBJ1-1, with TRBD1 as a possible D gene (5 bases). The V end was cut by 7 bases, the J end by 3 bases, with 12 bases between. The CDR3 totals 13 residues. CDR1 is LNHDA and CDR2 is SQIVND in the germline V gene (reference sequence). CDR3 DNA: TGTGCCAGTAAAGTGGGGGGGTACACTGAAGCTTTCTTT. This translates into CASKVGGYTEAFF.

This clone showed up just a few times. The chain recombines TRBV5-4 with TRBJ2-2; TRBD1 is a possible D gene (6 bases). The CDR3 sequence is 16 residues long. Trimming took off 0 bases at V and 5 bases at J, with 14 bases between the two ends. The germline V gene encodes CDR1 SGHNT and CDR2 YYREEE (reference sequence). The CDR3 region has the DNA TGTGCCAGCAGCTTGGCACGGGGCCAGGGGACCGGGGAGCTGTTTTTT. Its protein product is CASSLARGQGTGELFF.

The chain has TRBV5-1 and TRBJ2-7; TRBD2 aligns across 8 bases. The junction had 14 bases not matched to a gene; V was cut back by 3 bases and J by 0 bases. CDR1 is SGHRS, CDR2 YFSETQ, per germline. This CDR3 region has 18 residues. CDR3 protein: CASSSNLIAGGYSYEQYF. The CDR3 DNA is TGCGCCAGCAGCTCCAATCTGATCGCGGGAGGTTACTCCTACGAGCAGTACTTC.

This chain uses TRBV28 with TRBJ1-4, with D possibly TRBD1 on 5 matching bases. V dropped 4 bases and J dropped 4 bases, with 13 bases sitting between them. Germline V gene data show CDR1 as MDHEN and CDR2 as SYDVKM. CDR3 length: 15 amino acids. CDR3 coding DNA: TGTGCCAGCAGTTCCAAGACAGCCTATAATGAAAAACTGTTTTTT. The encoded protein is CASSSKTAYNEKLFF.

The V and J genes are TRBV19 and TRBJ1-1; D is unclear. This CDR3 is 14 amino acids long. Trimming left V 1 base short and J 1 base short, with 7 bases between. CDR1 LNHDA and CDR2 SQIVND come from the germline V gene (reference sequence). This chain's CDR3 is CASSIGAANTEAFF. In DNA form, the CDR3 reads TGTGCCAGTAGTATAGGAGCGGCGAACACTGAAGCTTTCTTT.

The chain links TRBV6-1 to TRBJ2-1, with 9 bases lining up with TRBD1. Losses at the gene ends were 4 bases for V and 1 base for J; bases not matched to a gene: 11. The V gene's germline CDR1 is MNHNS and CDR2 SASEGT. The CDR3 totals 18 residues. The chain's CDR3 is CASSVQRGQGNSYNEQFF. The DNA of the CDR3 is TGTGCCAGCAGTGTACAGAGAGGACAGGGGAATTCCTACAATGAGCAGTTCTTC.

The chain joins TRBV5-5 to TRBJ1-4; 9 bases line up with TRBD1. Germline V gene data show CDR1 as SGHKS and CDR2 as YYEKEE (reference sequence). The CDR3 is 17 residues long. The V segment lost 1 base and the J segment 5 bases; nucleotides outside the gene matches: 9. Written as DNA, the CDR3 is TGTGCCAGCAGCTTGCCGAGGCCGGGACAGGGAAATGAAAAACTGTTTTTT. Translation: CASSLPRPGQGNEKLFF.

In the case of this clone: In the same sample, other DNA sequences code for this CDR3. CDR3 in amino acids: CASSSLAGGSYNEQFF. The DNA for the CDR3 is TGCGCCAGCAGCTCTCTAGCGGGGGGCTCCTACAATGAGCAGTTCTTC. The chain links TRBV5-1 to TRBJ2-1, with 11 bases fitting TRBD2. The CDR3 contains 16 residues. Unmatched junction bases numbered 2, after V lost 3 bases and J lost 0 bases. Germline V lookup: CDR1 SGHRS, CDR2 YFSETQ.

In the case of this clone: The identical CDR3 is also encoded by other nucleotide sequences in the sample. The chain couples TRBV11-2 to TRBJ2-5; the match to TRBD1 covers 7 bases. CDR3 size: 14 residues. Germline CDR1 and CDR2: SGHAT and FQNNGV. V shed 5 bases, J shed 1 base, and the junction held 4 bases outside the gene matches. In DNA, the CDR3 is TGTGCCAGCAGCCGCCGGGACAGCCAAGAGACCCAGTACTTC. Translated, it gives CASSRRDSQETQYF.

This clone appeared a few times. The chain carries TRBV9 and TRBJ1-2; 7 bases line up with TRBD1. The CDR3 is 13 amino acids. J gave up 4 bases and V 5 bases, and 5 bases lay outside the gene matches. The germline CDR1 and CDR2 sequences are SGDLS and YYNGEE. The chain's CDR3 is CASRDTGAYGYTF. In DNA form, the CDR3 reads TGTGCCAGCAGAGACACAGGGGCCTATGGCTACACCTTC.

The chain is built from TRBV13 and TRBJ2-7, with D possibly being TRBD1 (5 bases). Per germline, CDR1 PRHDT and CDR2 FYEKMQ (reference sequence). The CDR3 extends over 14 amino acids. V shed 5 bases and J shed 1 base, with 12 bases lying between them. The CDR3 DNA reads TGTGCCAGCAGCCCCATTGACAGTTCCTACGAGCAGTACTTC. This gives the protein CASSPIDSSYEQYF.

The rearrangement uses TRBV7-9 and TRBJ2-5, with 7 bases fitting TRBD1. This CDR3 is built from 16 residues. Trimming cost V 5 bases and J 1 base; bases outside gene matches: 10. Germline V gives CDR1 SEHNR, CDR2 FQNEAQ (reference sequence). DNA for the CDR3: TGTGCCAGCAGCCATCCCTCCGGACAGGCCCAAGAGACCCAGTACTTC. It codes for CASSHPSGQAQETQYF.

The V gene is TRBV30, the J gene TRBJ2-2; D is possibly TRBD2 (5 bases). The V end lost 4 bases, the J end lost 2 bases, and 11 bases lay between the germline ends. Germline loops: CDR1 GTSNPN, CDR2 SVGIG (reference sequence). This CDR3 has 14 residues. CDR3 sequence: CAWMGSENTGELFF. CDR3 coding DNA: TGTGCCTGGATGGGTAGCGAAAACACCGGGGAGCTGTTTTTT.

V and J are TRBV7-2 and TRBJ1-6; 9 bases agree with TRBD1. The CDR3 is 18 amino acids. Trimming took 1 base from V and 6 from J; bases not matched to a gene: 10. Germline-derived CDR1 and CDR2 are SGHTA and FQGNSA. The CDR3 DNA follows: TGTGCCAGCAGCTTAGTCCCGACGGGACAGGGTGGTAATTCACCCCTCCACTTT. Encoded protein: CASSLVPTGQGGNSPLHF.

This clone has a single count. J is TRBJ1-2 and V is TRBV4-3; unclear D gene. V was trimmed by 0 bases and J by 3 bases, leaving 5 bases between them. Germline assignment: CDR1 LGHNA and CDR2 YSLEER. The CDR3 spans 13 residues. The CDR3 DNA follows: TGCGCCAGCAGCCAAGATCGGGACTATGGCTACACCTTC. It yields the protein CASSQDRDYGYTF.